This TCR beta chain originates from a study of spatial heterogeneity in lung cancer. Study-level results: It was found that expanded intratumoral alpha and beta TCR counts tracked tumor mutation counts.

This clonotype is classed as medium-sized (0.01 to 0.1%). Its target is unknown. Time point indicated: sample taken at primary tumor resection. Unsorted whole RNA from tumor, nontumor lung or frozen PBMC underwent sequencing. Germline V CDR1 and CDR2: SGHAT, FQDESV (reference sequence). V gave up 5 bases and J gave up 2 bases, with 11 bases separating them. This CDR3 is 14 amino acids long. TCRdb recomputed calls from the 5' RACE reads with MiXCR, one row per CDR3 protein. Of roughly 3,500 distinct CDR3 sequences in the sample, 5.5% to 6.5% were seen once. The TCR originated in a female donor with early-stage non-small cell lung cancer. V usage is TRBV11-1 and J usage is TRBJ2-3; D is possibly TRBD2 (5 bases). The sequenced sample was lung tumor tissue, obtained at surgery. The CDR3 DNA follows: TGTGCCAGCAGCACCCGAGGGATCACAGATACGCAGTATTTT. Its protein is CASSTRGITDTQYF.